This T cell receptor beta chain came from a study of OX40 agonist ivuxolimab in advanced cancers. The overall study: Participants averaged approximately 60 years of age (range roughly 23 to 80) and were over 75% male.

Some clones are missing from TCRdb's copy, which holds only in-frame ones; the method was immunoSEQ multiplex PCR. Of tens of thousands of clones in the sample, about nine tenths were seen once. CDR3 size: 12 residues. The V end lost 4 bases, the J end lost 8 bases, and 8 bases lay between the germline ends. Germline CDR1 reads MDHEN; CDR2 reads SYDVKM. Sequencing was performed on CD4+ or CD8+ T cells sorted from blood, taken in a trial of the OX40 agonist ivuxolimab. V and J are TRBV28 and TRBJ1-4; D perhaps matches TRBD1 (5 bases). This receptor was obtained from an adult with an advanced solid tumor such as melanoma, head and neck, liver or kidney cancer. CDR3 bases: TGTGCCAGCAGTTGGGGCCGGGAAAAACTGTTTTTT. This gives the protein CASSWGREKLFF.